A selection of T cell receptor beta chains follows, all from one sample in a study of T cells in tuberculosis. Clones were sequenced by immunoSEQ multiplex PCR, and TCRdb holds only the in-frame ones, with some missing. Altogether tens of thousands of clones are present, approximately 95% being singletons, with the ten largest covering around 4.7%. Specimen: PBMCs, collected at tuberculosis diagnosis. The receptors originated from an adult with tuberculosis. The CDR3 runs from the conserved cysteine through the conserved F or W. The order of the fields is J gene, D gene, V gene, clone size, CDR3 length, CDR3 DNA, CDR3 protein. A D gene is named only where the DNA matches it firmly. Part of the rows lack a size; the others show once, few, many or a class for expanded clones.

J: TRBJ1-6; D: TRBD1; V: TRBV6-1; size: NA; length: 14; DNA: TGTGCCAGCAGGGGACAGGGCGGAAATTCACCCCTCCACTTT; CDR3: CASRGQGGNSPLHF
J: TRBJ2-3; D: NA; V: TRBV19; size: NA; length: 13; DNA: TGTGCCAGTAGTGTATCTAGCACAGATACGCAGTATTTT; CDR3: CASSVSSTDTQYF
J: TRBJ2-7; D: TRBD2; V: TRBV9; size: NA; length: 15; DNA: TGTGCCAGCAGCCCCCGGACTAGCGGGGGTTACAAGCAGTACTTC; CDR3: CASSPRTSGGYKQYF
J: TRBJ1-1; D: NA; V: TRBV12-5; size: once; length: 14; DNA: TGTGCTAGTGGTCCCTACAACGGGGGTGGTAGGGCTTTCTTT; CDR3: CASGPYNGGGRAFF
J: TRBJ2-7; D: NA; V: TRBV5-1; size: NA; length: 15; DNA: TGCGCCAGCAGCTTAGACTTACCCAGCACCTACGAGCAGTACTTC; CDR3: CASSLDLPSTYEQYF
J: TRBJ1-5; D: NA; V: TRBV7-2; size: NA; length: 13; DNA: TGTGCCAGCAGCTTCGAGGCGCGTCAGCCCCAGCATTTT; CDR3: CASSFEARQPQHF
J: TRBJ2-7; D: NA; V: TRBV5-1; size: NA; length: 14; DNA: TGCGCCAGCAGCCGGCTCGGGACAAACTACGAGCAGTACTTC; CDR3: CASSRLGTNYEQYF
J: TRBJ2-7; D: NA; V: TRBV10-1; size: NA; length: 14; DNA: TGCGCCAGGAGCACCTCGGGACATCTCTACGAGCAGTACTTC; CDR3: CARSTSGHLYEQYF
J: TRBJ1-2; D: NA; V: TRBV27; size: once; length: 13; DNA: TGTGCCAGCAGTAGCGGGGAAGGCTATGGCTACACCTTC; CDR3: CASSSGEGYGYTF
J: TRBJ2-7; D: TRBD2; V: TRBV5-1; size: once; length: 16; DNA: TGCGCCAGCAGCTTGGGACTAGCGAGTATGGACTACGAGCAGTACTTC; CDR3: CASSLGLASMDYEQYF
J: TRBJ1-5; D: NA; V: TRBV20-1; size: NA; length: 9; DNA: TGCAGTGCTTCGCAGCCCCAGCATTTT; CDR3: CSASQPQHF
J: TRBJ2-4; D: TRBD1; V: TRBV15; size: NA; length: 16; DNA: TGTGCCACCAGCCCGCCCCCCGGGACAGGGGGAAACATTCAGTACTTC; CDR3: CATSPPPGTGGNIQYF
J: TRBJ1-2; D: NA; V: TRBV25-1; size: NA; length: 13; DNA: TGTGCCAGCAGTGTCTCACCAGGGTACGACTACACCTTC; CDR3: CASSVSPGYDYTF
J: TRBJ1-1; D: NA; V: TRBV5-6; size: NA; length: 13; DNA: TGTGCCAGCGGGGTGGGGAAAGGAGGTGAAGCTTTCTTT; CDR3: CASGVGKGGEAFF
J: TRBJ1-1; D: TRBD1; V: TRBV5-1; size: NA; length: 15; DNA: TGCGCCAGCAGCTGGGGGGACAGGCCGAACACTGAAGCTTTCTTT; CDR3: CASSWGDRPNTEAFF
J: TRBJ2-2; D: NA; V: TRBV27; size: NA; length: 14; DNA: TGTGCCAGCAGTTTTGGAGGACACACCGGGGAGCTGTTTTTT; CDR3: CASSFGGHTGELFF
J: TRBJ1-6; D: NA; V: TRBV15; size: NA; length: 12; DNA: TGTGCCACCAGCAGAGACGGACAACCCCTCCACTTT; CDR3: CATSRDGQPLHF
J: TRBJ2-7; D: NA; V: TRBV7-2; size: NA; length: 14; DNA: TGTGCCAGCAGCCTCGAAGGGGCTTTCTACGAGCAGTACTTC; CDR3: CASSLEGAFYEQYF
J: TRBJ1-2; D: NA; V: TRBV10-3; size: NA; length: 14; DNA: TGTGCCATCAGTTCACGGGCAGGGAACTATGGCTACACCTTC; CDR3: CAISSRAGNYGYTF
J: TRBJ1-5; D: NA; V: TRBV19; size: NA; length: 12; DNA: TGTGCCAGTGACCAGGGGTTGCAGGCCCAGCATTTT; CDR3: CASDQGLQAQHF